The T cell receptor beta chain described here comes from a study of memory CD4+ T cells and cytomegalovirus serostatus. The CDR3 contains 16 residues. Looked up from germline, CDR1 is SGHDT and CDR2 is YYEEEE. With 1 base removed from V and 0 bases from J, the gap between germline ends came to 12 bases. Concerning this clone itself: Its antigen is not known.

The study's findings and limits: Suggested: most of the CMV-linked TCR signature lies in CD4+ memory cells. Of under 200 reported CMV TCRbeta sequences, 67 were found in memory CD4+ repertoires.

Single viable CD3+CD4+CD8-CD45RO+ cells were sorted as the memory CD4+ T cells. Using immunoSEQ multiplex PCR, the repertoire was profiled, and TCRdb retains in-frame clones only, with some absent. The sample records under 55,000 clones, over 60% being singletons. Sequencing used memory CD4+ T cells from blood. This receptor was taken from an adult in good health and CMV-seropositive. This chain uses TRBV5-6 with TRBJ2-3; D gene ambiguous. Here the CDR3 reads CASSLRPPWSTDTQYF. The CDR3 region has the DNA TGTGCCAGCAGCTTGCGGCCGCCATGGAGCACAGATACGCAGTATTTT.